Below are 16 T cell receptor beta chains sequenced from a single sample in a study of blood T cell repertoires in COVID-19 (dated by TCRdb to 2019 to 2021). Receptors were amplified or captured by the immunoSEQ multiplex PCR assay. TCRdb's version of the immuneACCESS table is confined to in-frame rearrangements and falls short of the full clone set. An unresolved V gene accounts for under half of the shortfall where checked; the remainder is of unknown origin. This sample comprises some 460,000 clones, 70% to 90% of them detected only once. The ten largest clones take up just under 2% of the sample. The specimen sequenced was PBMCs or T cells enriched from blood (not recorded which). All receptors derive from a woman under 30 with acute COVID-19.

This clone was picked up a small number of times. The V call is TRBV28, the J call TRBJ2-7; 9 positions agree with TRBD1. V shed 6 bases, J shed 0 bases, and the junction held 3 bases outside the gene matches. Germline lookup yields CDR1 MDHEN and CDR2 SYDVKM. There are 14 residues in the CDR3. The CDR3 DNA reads TGTGCCAGCAGAGGACAGGGGAGCTCCTACGAGCAGTACTTC. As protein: CASRGQGSSYEQYF.

The CDR3 spells CASSQDWTVSNQPQHF. CDR3 nucleotides: TGCGCCAGCAGCCAAGATTGGACTGTGAGCAATCAGCCCCAGCATTTT. The chain is built from TRBV4-3 and TRBJ1-5, with D unresolved. Deletions cut 0 bases from V and 1 base from J, with 10 bases between. CDR3 length: 16 amino acids. Germline values: CDR1 LGHNA, CDR2 YSLEER.

The CDR3 loop reads CASTPQLASWSYEQYF. The DNA for the CDR3 is TGCGCCAGCACACCCCAACTAGCGTCGTGGAGTTACGAGCAGTACTTC. The rearrangement uses TRBV10-2 and TRBJ2-7; 7 bases map to TRBD2. The CDR3 totals 16 residues. The V and J ends lost 7 bases and 4 bases, in that order; junction bases with no gene match: 16. Germline V gene lookup returns CDR1 WSHSY and CDR2 SAAADI.

CDR3: CASSGDNSYEQYF. CDR3 coding DNA: TGTGCCAGCAGCGGTGACAACTCCTACGAGCAGTACTTC. This chain uses TRBV7-9 with TRBJ2-7; no firm D call. The V gene lost 5 bases and the J gene lost 0 bases, with 8 bases spanning the gap. Germline CDR1 and CDR2: SEHNR and FQNEAQ (reference sequence). This CDR3 region has 13 residues. The variable domain in full, with the rest retrieved from reference TRBV7-9 and TRBJ2-7, is DTGVSQNPRHKITKRGQNVTFRCDPISEHNRLYWYRQTLGQGPEFLTYFQNEAQLEKSRLLSDRFSAERPKGSFSTLEIQRTEQGDSAMYLCASSGDNSYEQYFGPGTRLTVT.

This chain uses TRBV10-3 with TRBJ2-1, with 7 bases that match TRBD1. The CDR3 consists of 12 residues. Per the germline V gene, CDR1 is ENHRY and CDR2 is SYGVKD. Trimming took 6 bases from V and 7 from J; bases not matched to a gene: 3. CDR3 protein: CAIRATGNEQFF. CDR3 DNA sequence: TGTGCCATCAGAGCGACAGGGAATGAGCAGTTCTTC.

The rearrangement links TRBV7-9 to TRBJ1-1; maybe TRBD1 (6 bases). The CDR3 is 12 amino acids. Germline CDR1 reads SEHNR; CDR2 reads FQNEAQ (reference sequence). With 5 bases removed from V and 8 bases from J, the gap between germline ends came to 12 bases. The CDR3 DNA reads TGTGCCAGCAGCCGAAATGACAGGGAAGCTTTCTTT. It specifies CASSRNDREAFF.

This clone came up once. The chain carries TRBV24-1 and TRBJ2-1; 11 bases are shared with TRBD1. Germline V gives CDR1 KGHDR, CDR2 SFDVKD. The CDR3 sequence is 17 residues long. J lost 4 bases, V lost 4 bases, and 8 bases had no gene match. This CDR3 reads CATSDTRTGGFYNEQFF. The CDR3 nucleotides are TGTGCCACCAGTGACACCCGGACAGGGGGCTTTTACAATGAGCAGTTCTTC.

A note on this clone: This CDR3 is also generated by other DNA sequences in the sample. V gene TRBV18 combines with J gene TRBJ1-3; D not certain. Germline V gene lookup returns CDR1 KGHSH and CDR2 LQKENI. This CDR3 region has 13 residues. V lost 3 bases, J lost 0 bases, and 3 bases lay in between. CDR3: CASSPSSGNTIYF. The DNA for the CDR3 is TGTGCCAGCTCACCCTCCTCTGGAAACACCATATATTTT.

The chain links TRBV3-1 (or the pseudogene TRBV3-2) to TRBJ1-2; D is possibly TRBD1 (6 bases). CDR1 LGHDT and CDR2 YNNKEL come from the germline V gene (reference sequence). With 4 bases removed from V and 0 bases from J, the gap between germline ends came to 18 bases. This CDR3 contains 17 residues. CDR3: CASSRERGGDSNYGYTF. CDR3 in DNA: TGTGCCAGCAGCCGTGAGAGAGGGGGGGATTCTAACTATGGCTACACCTTC.

The CDR3 loop is CASSQDPPSGRLSSYNEQFF. Here the CDR3 DNA reads TGCGCCAGCAGCCAAGATCCTCCTAGCGGGAGATTAAGCTCCTACAATGAGCAGTTCTTC. This rearrangement joins TRBV4-3 to TRBJ2-1; 10 bases align to TRBD2. The CDR3 is 20 residues long. Germline V gives CDR1 LGHNA, CDR2 YSLEER. Losses at the gene ends were 0 bases for V and 0 bases for J; bases not matched to a gene: 11.

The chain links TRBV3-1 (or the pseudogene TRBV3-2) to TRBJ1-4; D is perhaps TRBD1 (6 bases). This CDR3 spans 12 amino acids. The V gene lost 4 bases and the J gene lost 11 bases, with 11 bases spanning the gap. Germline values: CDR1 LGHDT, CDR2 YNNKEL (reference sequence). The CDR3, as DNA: TGTGCCAGCAGCCTAGGACAGTCGAAACTGTTTTTT. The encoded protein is CASSLGQSKLFF.

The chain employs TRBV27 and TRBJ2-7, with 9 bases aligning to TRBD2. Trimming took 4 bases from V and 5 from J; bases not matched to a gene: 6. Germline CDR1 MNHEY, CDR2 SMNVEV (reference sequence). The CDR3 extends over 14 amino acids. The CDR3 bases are TGTGCCAGCAGTTACAGCGGGAGGTTCGACGAGCAGTACTTC. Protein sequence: CASSYSGRFDEQYF.

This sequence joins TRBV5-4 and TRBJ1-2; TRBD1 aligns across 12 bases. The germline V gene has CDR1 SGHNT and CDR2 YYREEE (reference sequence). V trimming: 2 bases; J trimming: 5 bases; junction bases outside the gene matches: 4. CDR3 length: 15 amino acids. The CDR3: CASSLGTGGEYGYTF. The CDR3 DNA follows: TGTGCCAGCAGCTTAGGGACAGGGGGCGAATATGGCTACACCTTC.

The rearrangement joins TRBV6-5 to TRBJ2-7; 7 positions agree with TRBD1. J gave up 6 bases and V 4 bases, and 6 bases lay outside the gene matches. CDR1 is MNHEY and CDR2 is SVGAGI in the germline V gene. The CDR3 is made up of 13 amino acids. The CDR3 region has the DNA TGTGCCAGCAGTTTCCCTGGGACAGTCGAGCAGTACTTC. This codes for CASSFPGTVEQYF.

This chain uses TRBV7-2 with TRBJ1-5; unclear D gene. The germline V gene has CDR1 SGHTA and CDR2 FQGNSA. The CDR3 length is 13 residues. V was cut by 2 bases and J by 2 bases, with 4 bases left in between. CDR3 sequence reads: CASSLQGNQPQHF. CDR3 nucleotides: TGTGCCAGCAGCTTACAGGGCAATCAGCCCCAGCATTTT.

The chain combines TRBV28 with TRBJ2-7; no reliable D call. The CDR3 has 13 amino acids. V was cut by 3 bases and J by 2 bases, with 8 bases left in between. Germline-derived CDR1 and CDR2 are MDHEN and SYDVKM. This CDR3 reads CASSFASTYEQYF. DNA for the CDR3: TGTGCCAGCAGTTTTGCCAGTACCTACGAGCAGTACTTC.